These 21 T cell receptor beta chains came from one sample sequenced in a study of cytomegalovirus exposure and HLA in healthy donors. In the PCR, 60 Vbeta and 13 Jbeta primers were used. TCRdb's table, derived via immunoSEQ multiplex PCR, lists solely in-frame clones and lacks some. The sample records some 180,000 clones, 70% to 85% being singletons. Sequenced sample: PBMCs. Receptors originate from a woman aged 60-75 years in good health and CMV-seropositive.

Points on this clone: The germline gene is not matched at one end of the junction; a read error may be the cause. This chain joins TRBV5-4 and TRBJ2-6; TRBD1 agrees at 10 bases. CDR1 and CDR2 from the germline V gene are SGHNT and YYREEE (reference sequence). The CDR3 has 18 amino acids. For the CDR3, the DNA is TGTGCCAGCAGCTTGCCCGGGACAGGGGTCTCTGGGGCCAACGGCCTGACTTTC. Translation: CASSLPGTGVSGANGLTF.

V gene TRBV5-1 combines with J gene TRBJ1-1, with 9 bases fitting TRBD1. CDR3 length equals 15 residues. Trimming at V came to 4 bases and at J to 1 base, leaving 5 bases not matched to a gene. Germline values: CDR1 SGHRS, CDR2 YFSETQ. The DNA of the CDR3 is TGCGCCAGCAGCCCTATGACAGGGGGGAACACTGAAGCTTTCTTT. It translates to CASSPMTGGNTEAFF.

This clone was recorded a few times. The V and J genes are TRBV20-1 and TRBJ2-7; no clear D. The V and J ends lost 6 bases and 4 bases respectively, with 10 bases between them. The CDR3 loop spans 11 amino acids. Germline V CDR1 and CDR2: DFQATT, SNEGSKA (reference sequence). The CDR3 protein is CSAAGEYEQYF. The CDR3 nucleotides are TGCAGTGCCGCCGGTGAATACGAGCAGTACTTC.

The CDR3 DNA is TGTGCCAGCCTGTTGGGACAGGGGACCTACAATGAGCAGTTCTTC. It translates to CASLLGQGTYNEQFF. V is TRBV6-1 and J is TRBJ2-1, with 10 positions matching TRBD1. Germline V gene lookup returns CDR1 MNHNS and CDR2 SASEGT. The CDR3 is 15 amino acids. The V gene end was trimmed by 8 bases and the J gene end by 2 bases; junction bases not matched to a gene: 6.

This chain connects TRBV2 to TRBJ1-6; no definite D call. CDR3 length: 11 amino acids. V lost 8 bases and J lost 10, with 9 bases in between. Germline V lookup: CDR1 SNHLY, CDR2 FYNNEI. The CDR3, as DNA: TGTGCCAGCGCTGGGCACTCACCCCTCCACTTT. As protein: CASAGHSPLHF.

This rearrangement joins TRBV4-2 to TRBJ1-2; D not resolved. This CDR3 spans 15 amino acids. Germline lookup yields CDR1 LGHNA and CDR2 YNFKEQ. Trimming removed 1 base at V and 4 bases at J, with 13 bases between. The DNA of the CDR3 is TGTGCCAGCAGCCAAGTGAGGGCCGGGTTCTATGGCTACACCTTC. It is translated as CASSQVRAGFYGYTF.

This sequence joins TRBV5-1 and TRBJ2-5, with 10 bases that match TRBD2. The CDR3 runs to 14 residues. In germline, CDR1 is SGHRS, CDR2 YFSETQ. With V trimmed by 4 bases and J by 4 bases, 4 bases remained unmatched. CDR3 bases: TGCGCCAGCAGCCAGTTAGCGGGAGGAGAGACCCAGTACTTC. Protein: CASSQLAGGETQYF. The full variable domain, in which reference TRBV5-1 and TRBJ2-5 provide the parts outside the CDR3, is KAGVTQTPRYLIKTRGQQVTLSCSPISGHRSVSWYQQTPGQGLQFLFEYFSETQRNKGNFPGRFSGRQFSNSRSEMNVSTLELGDSALYLCASSQLAGGETQYFGPGTRLLVL.

The chain links TRBV9 to TRBJ1-3; D is possibly TRBD1 (5 bases). The germline gives CDR1 SGDLS, CDR2 YYNGEE. V gave up 0 bases and J gave up 1 base, with 8 bases separating them. The CDR3 consists of 15 residues. The CDR3 region has the DNA TGTGCCAGCAGCGTAGACCGGACATCTGGAAACACCATATATTTT. Translated: CASSVDRTSGNTIYF.

The V and J genes are TRBV7-2 and TRBJ1-5; 9 bases are shared with TRBD1. This CDR3 comprises 15 residues. V lost 3 bases and J lost 1; bases outside the gene matches: 1. Germline V gives CDR1 SGHTA, CDR2 FQGNSA. The CDR3 is CASSFGTGSNQPQHF. CDR3 in DNA: TGTGCCAGCAGCTTCGGGACAGGGAGCAATCAGCCCCAGCATTTT. The full variable domain, rest sourced from reference TRBV7-2 and TRBJ1-5, is GAGVSQSPSNKVTEKGKDVELRCDPISGHTALYWYRQSLGQGLEFLIYFQGNSAPDKSGLPSDRFSAERTGGSVSTLTIQRTQQEDSAVYLCASSFGTGSNQPQHFGDGTRLSIL.

Concerning this clone itself: The sample has other DNA sequences that encode this CDR3 too. The CDR3 reads CASTLGGGGSNQPQHF. CDR3 in DNA: TGTGCCAGCACCCTGGGGGGGGGAGGCAGCAATCAGCCCCAGCATTTT. V usage is TRBV5-8 and J usage is TRBJ1-5; D perhaps matches TRBD1 (5 bases). The CDR3 extends over 16 amino acids. The V gene lost 6 bases and the J gene lost 1 base, with 17 bases spanning the gap. Germline loops: CDR1 SGHTS, CDR2 YDEGEE.

This sequence joins TRBV19 and TRBJ2-7; 9 positions agree with TRBD1. Trimming took 1 base from V and 7 from J; bases not matched to a gene: 5. This CDR3 is built from 14 residues. The germline CDR1 and CDR2 sequences are LNHDA and SQIVND (reference sequence). CDR3 loop: CASSIGTGEGEQYF. The CDR3 DNA sequence: TGTGCCAGTAGTATAGGGACAGGGGAAGGTGAGCAGTACTTC.

A few counts support this clone. The chain recombines TRBV29-1 with TRBJ1-1; TRBD1 agrees at 8 bases. The CDR3 runs to 13 residues. J was trimmed by 9 bases and V by 7 bases; bases with no gene match: 13. CDR1 is SQVTM and CDR2 is ANQGSEA in the germline V gene. The CDR3 protein is CSGWTGRDVKAFF. CDR3 DNA: TGCAGCGGGTGGACAGGGCGGGATGTAAAAGCTTTCTTT.

This sequence joins TRBV19 and TRBJ1-2, with TRBD1 matching 9 bases. V lost 5 bases to trimming and J lost 3 bases; unmatched junction nucleotides: 4. Germline V CDR1 and CDR2: LNHDA, SQIVND (reference sequence). This CDR3 contains 14 residues. The DNA for the CDR3 is TGTGCCAGTAGTCCGGGGACAGGGTACTATGGCTACACCTTC. Protein: CASSPGTGYYGYTF.

The chain uses TRBV27 and TRBJ2-7; D is unclear. This CDR3 is 15 amino acids long. Germline V gene sequence: CDR1 MNHEY, CDR2 SMNVEV (reference sequence). Trimming stripped 6 bases from V and 5 bases from J, with 20 bases between. The CDR3 DNA is TGTGCCAGCAGCCCCCCGAGTGTCCCGGTAAACGAGCAGTACTTC. Translating gives CASSPPSVPVNEQYF.

The chain joins TRBV27 to TRBJ2-1, with TRBD2 as a possible D gene (6 bases). Germline CDR1 MNHEY, CDR2 SMNVEV (reference sequence). V was trimmed by 5 bases and J by 9 bases, leaving 11 bases between them. The CDR3 extends over 12 amino acids. CDR3 DNA sequence: TGTGCCAGCAGTCCCCAGGGAGGTGAGCAGTTCTTC. Translation gives CASSPQGGEQFF.

CDR3: CASSLSETTQHF. The CDR3 DNA reads as TGTGCCAGCAGCTTAAGTGAGACAACCCAGCATTTT. The chain employs TRBV7-9 and TRBJ1-5; D unclear. Germline-derived CDR1 and CDR2 are SEHNR and FQNEAQ (reference sequence). The length of the CDR3 is 12 residues. V was cut by 2 bases and J by 11 bases, with 10 bases left in between.

This chain uses TRBV10-2 with TRBJ2-5; D is perhaps TRBD1 (6 bases). The J call is doubtful: the DNA matches TRBJ2-7 better. Germline loops: CDR1 WSHSY, CDR2 SAAADI. This CDR3 region has 13 residues. The CDR3 coding sequence is TGCGCCAGCAGACTGACTACAGGGCACGAGCAGTACTTC. This codes for CASRLTTGHEQYF.

The rearrangement links TRBV19 to TRBJ2-3; perhaps TRBD2 as D (6 bases). The length of the CDR3 is 15 residues. Germline V lookup: CDR1 LNHDA, CDR2 SQIVND (reference sequence). V dropped 8 bases and J dropped 0 bases, with 15 bases sitting between them. Written as DNA, the CDR3 is TGTGCCAGTTCCCAAGGAGGGAAAAGCACAGATACGCAGTATTTT. This encodes CASSQGGKSTDTQYF.

This chain connects TRBV4-3 to TRBJ2-7, with 10 nucleotides matching TRBD2. The CDR3 totals 17 residues. Trimming removed 0 bases from V and 2 bases from J; junction bases left unmatched: 7. The V gene's germline CDR1 is LGHNA and CDR2 YSLEER. The CDR3 protein is CASSQEHRTSGPYEQYF. CDR3 in DNA: TGCGCCAGCAGCCAAGAGCATCGGACTAGCGGCCCCTACGAGCAGTACTTC.

DNA of the CDR3: TGTGCCAGCAGCTCTCCCGGTGGTCAGCCCCAGCATTTT. Protein product: CASSSPGGQPQHF. The chain employs TRBV28 and TRBJ1-5, with D uncertain. Germline CDR1 reads MDHEN; CDR2 reads SYDVKM. V lost 6 bases and J lost 6, with 12 bases in between. The CDR3 is made up of 13 amino acids. Complete variable domain (other parts from reference TRBV28 and TRBJ1-5): DVKVTQSSRYLVKRTGEKVFLECVQDMDHENMFWYRQDPGLGLRLIYFSYDVKMKEKGDIPEGYSVSREKKERFSLILESASTNQTSMYLCASSSPGGQPQHFGDGTRLSIL.

The chain has TRBV19 and TRBJ1-5; no clear D. Trimming pared 1 base from V and 4 bases from J, leaving 11 bases between. The CDR3 is 15 residues long. Germline lookup yields CDR1 LNHDA and CDR2 SQIVND (reference sequence). In DNA form, the CDR3 reads TGTGCCAGTAGTATAGGGGCCAGTTATAATCAGCCCCAGCATTTT. Translated, it gives CASSIGASYNQPQHF.